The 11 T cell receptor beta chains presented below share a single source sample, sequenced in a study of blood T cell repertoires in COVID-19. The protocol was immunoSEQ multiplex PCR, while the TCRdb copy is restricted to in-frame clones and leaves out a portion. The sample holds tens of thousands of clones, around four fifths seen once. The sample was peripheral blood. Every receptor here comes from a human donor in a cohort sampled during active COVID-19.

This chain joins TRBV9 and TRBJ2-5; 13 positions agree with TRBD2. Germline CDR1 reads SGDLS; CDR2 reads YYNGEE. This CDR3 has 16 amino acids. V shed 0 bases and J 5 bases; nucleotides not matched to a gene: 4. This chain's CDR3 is CASSVGTSGSTETQYF. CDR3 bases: TGTGCCAGCAGCGTAGGGACTAGCGGGAGTACGGAGACCCAGTACTTC.

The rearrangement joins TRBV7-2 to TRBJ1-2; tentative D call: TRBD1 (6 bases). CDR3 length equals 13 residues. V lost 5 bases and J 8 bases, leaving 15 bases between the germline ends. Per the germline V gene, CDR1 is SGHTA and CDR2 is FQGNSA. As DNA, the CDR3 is TGTGCCAGCAGCACCCCGACAGGTACGGGCTACACCTTC. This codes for CASSTPTGTGYTF.

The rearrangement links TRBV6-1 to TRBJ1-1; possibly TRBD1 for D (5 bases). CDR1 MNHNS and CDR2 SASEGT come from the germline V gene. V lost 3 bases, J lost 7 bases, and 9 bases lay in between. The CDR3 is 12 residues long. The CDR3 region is CASSERGNEAFF. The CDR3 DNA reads TGTGCCAGCAGTGAGCGGGGCAATGAAGCTTTCTTT.

DNA for the CDR3: TGTGCCAGCAGCTTGGCACAGGGATTGGCAAATTCACCCCTCCACTTT. It is translated as CASSLAQGLANSPLHF. This chain links TRBV5-4 with TRBJ1-6, with D possibly TRBD1 on 6 matching bases. Trimming took 0 bases from V and 7 from J, leaving 14 bases between them. The CDR3 totals 16 residues. Germline CDR1 SGHNT, CDR2 YYREEE (reference sequence).

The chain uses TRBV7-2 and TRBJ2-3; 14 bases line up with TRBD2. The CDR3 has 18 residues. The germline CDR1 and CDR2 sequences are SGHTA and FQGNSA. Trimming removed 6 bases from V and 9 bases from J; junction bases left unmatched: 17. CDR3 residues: CASSPPGLAGVARGTQYF. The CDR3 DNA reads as TGTGCCAGCAGTCCTCCGGGACTAGCGGGGGTCGCTAGGGGCACGCAGTATTTT.

CDR3 residues: CASSLDPQGISYGYTF. The DNA of the CDR3 is TGTGCCAGCAGTCTAGACCCACAGGGTATCAGCTATGGCTACACCTTC. V gene TRBV27 combines with J gene TRBJ1-2; maybe TRBD1 (6 bases). The CDR3 is made up of 16 amino acids. With 5 bases removed from V and 4 bases from J, the gap between germline ends came to 20 bases. Germline CDR1 MNHEY, CDR2 SMNVEV (reference sequence).

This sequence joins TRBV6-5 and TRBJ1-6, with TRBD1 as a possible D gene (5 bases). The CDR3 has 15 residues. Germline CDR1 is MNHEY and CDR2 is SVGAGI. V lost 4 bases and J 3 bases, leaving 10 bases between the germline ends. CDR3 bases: TGTGCCAGCAGTTCCCTGACAGTCTATAATTCACCCCTCCACTTT. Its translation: CASSSLTVYNSPLHF.

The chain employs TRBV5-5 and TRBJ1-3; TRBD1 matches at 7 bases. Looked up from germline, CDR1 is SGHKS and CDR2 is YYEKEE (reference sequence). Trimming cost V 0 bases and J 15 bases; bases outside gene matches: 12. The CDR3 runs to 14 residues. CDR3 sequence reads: CASSLDIPPGQRYF. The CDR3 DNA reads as TGTGCCAGCAGCTTGGACATTCCCCCGGGACAGAGATATTTT.

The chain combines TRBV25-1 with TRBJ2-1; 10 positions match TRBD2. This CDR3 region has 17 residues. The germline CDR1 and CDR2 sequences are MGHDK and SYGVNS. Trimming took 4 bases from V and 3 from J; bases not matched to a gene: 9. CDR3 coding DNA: TGTGCCAGCAGTGGGAACCCCGGGACTAGCGACTACAATGAGCAGTTCTTC. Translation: CASSGNPGTSDYNEQFF.

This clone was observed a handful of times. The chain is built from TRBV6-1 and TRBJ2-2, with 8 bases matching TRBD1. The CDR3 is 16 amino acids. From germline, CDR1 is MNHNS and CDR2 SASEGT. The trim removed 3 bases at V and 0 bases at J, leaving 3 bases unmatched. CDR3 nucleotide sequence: TGTGCCAGCAGTGACCTGGACAGGGCGAACACCGGGGAGCTGTTTTTT. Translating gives CASSDLDRANTGELFF.

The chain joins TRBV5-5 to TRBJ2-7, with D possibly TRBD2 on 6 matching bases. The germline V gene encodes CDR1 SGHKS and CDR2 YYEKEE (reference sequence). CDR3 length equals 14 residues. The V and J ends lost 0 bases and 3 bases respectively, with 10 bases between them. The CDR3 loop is CASSLGLDFYEQYF. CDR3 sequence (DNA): TGTGCCAGCAGCTTGGGACTAGACTTCTACGAGCAGTACTTC.